This is a list of T cell receptor beta chains from one sample in a study of blood T cell repertoires in COVID-19. TCRdb's table, derived via immunoSEQ multiplex PCR, lists solely in-frame clones and lacks some. Here the sample spans 90,000 or so clones, 90% to 95% being singletons. The specimen sequenced was peripheral blood. The receptors were sampled from a human donor with active COVID-19. The donor label of this sample is uncertain. The CDR3 runs from the conserved cysteine through the conserved F or W. The D gene is left open where the match is weak. Where a row states a size, it is once, few, many or the class of an expanded clone; other rows omit it.

NA	NA	TRBJ2-7	TRBV6-5	CASSNPGIPYEQYF	TGTGCCAGCAGCAACCCGGGGATACCGTACGAGCAGTACTTC
NA	NA	TRBJ2-7	TRBV10-1	CASSPGNEGHASYEQYF	TGCGCCAGCAGCCCTGGAAACGAGGGACACGCGTCCTACGAGCAGTACTTC
NA	NA	TRBJ1-2	TRBV3-1/TRBV3-2	CASSQEPLGNGYTF	TGTGCCAGCAGCCAGGAGCCGTTGGGTAATGGCTACACCTTC
NA	NA	TRBJ2-4	TRBV10-3	CAISESAEDIQYF	TGTGCCATCAGTGAGTCGGCAGAGGACATTCAGTACTTC
NA	TRBD1	TRBJ1-2	TRBV25-1	CASSDGTGSYGYTF	TGTGCCAGCAGTGACGGGACAGGGTCTTATGGCTACACCTTC
NA	NA	TRBJ1-3	TRBV9	CASSAEGASGNTIYF	TGTGCCAGCAGCGCCGAGGGAGCCAGTGGAAACACCATATATTTT
once	TRBD1	TRBJ2-2	TRBV18	CASSRTGGSGENTGELFF	TGTGCCAGCTCACGGACAGGGGGAAGCGGGGAGAACACCGGGGAGCTGTTTTTT
NA	TRBD1	TRBJ1-4	TRBV9	CASGLKGAGNEKLFF	TGTGCCAGCGGTTTGAAGGGGGCGGGTAATGAAAAACTGTTTTTT
few	NA	TRBJ2-7	TRBV5-1	CASSLEASTYEQYF	TGCGCCAGCAGCTTGGAAGCTAGTACTTACGAGCAGTACTTC
NA	NA	TRBJ1-1	TRBV11-2	CASTRNAGAALRTEAFF	TGTGCCAGCACCCGAAATGCAGGGGCCGCGTTACGGACTGAAGCTTTCTTT
NA	NA	TRBJ1-1	TRBV12-3/TRBV12-4	CASSLGGDTEAFF	TGTGCCAGCAGTTTAGGGGGGGACACTGAAGCTTTCTTT
once	NA	TRBJ1-5	TRBV10-1	CASKTGNQPQHF	TGCGCCAGCAAGACAGGAAATCAGCCCCAGCATTTT
few	NA	TRBJ2-2	TRBV5-1	CASSPGQSTGELFF	TGCGCCAGCAGTCCCGGACAGTCAACCGGGGAGCTGTTTTTT
once	NA	TRBJ1-4	TRBV28	CASSPTGFLEKLFF	TGTGCCAGCAGCCCAACAGGGTTCCTTGAAAAACTGTTTTTT
NA	NA	TRBJ1-1	TRBV7-3	CASSLIAGVGTEAFF	TGTGCCAGCAGCTTAATTGCGGGGGTTGGCACTGAAGCTTTCTTT
NA	NA	TRBJ1-2	TRBV6-1	CASSEVGSWGYTF	TGTGCCAGCAGTGAAGTGGGGAGTTGGGGCTACACCTTC
NA	NA	TRBJ2-1	TRBV2	CASSEARAISYNEQFF	TGTGCCAGCAGTGAAGCGAGGGCCATTTCCTACAATGAGCAGTTCTTC
NA	NA	TRBJ2-2	TRBV4-1	CASSQAGGELFF	TGCGCCAGCAGCCAAGCGGGCGGGGAGCTGTTTTTT
NA	NA	TRBJ2-7	TRBV21-1	CASSKEQGAVYEQYF	TGTGCCAGCAGCAAAGAGCAGGGGGCGGTCTACGAGCAGTACTTC
NA	NA	TRBJ2-7	TRBV5-1	CASSLGAGTYEQYF	TGCGCCAGCAGCTTGGGGGCCGGAACCTACGAGCAGTACTTC
NA	NA	TRBJ2-6	TRBV2	CASRKEPSGANVLTF	TGTGCCAGCAGGAAGGAGCCCTCTGGGGCCAACGTCCTGACTTTC
NA	NA	TRBJ1-3	TRBV2	CASSEAYYPNSSGNTIYF	TGTGCCAGCAGTGAAGCGTATTACCCCAACAGCTCTGGAAACACCATATATTTT
NA	TRBD2	TRBJ2-3	TRBV5-1	CASSLEASGDTDTQYF	TGCGCCAGCAGCTTGGAAGCTAGCGGGGACACAGATACGCAGTATTTT
NA	NA	TRBJ2-7	TRBV7-8	CASSFRGSYEQYF	TGTGCCAGCAGCTTCCGGGGATCCTACGAGCAGTACTTC
once	NA	TRBJ1-6	TRBV10-3	CAISSGLESPLHF	TGTGCCATCAGCTCAGGACTGGAGTCACCCCTCCACTTT
NA	TRBD1	TRBJ1-3	TRBV7-9	CASSLSGGGNTIYF	TGTGCCAGCAGCTTGTCAGGGGGAGGAAACACCATATATTTT
NA	NA	TRBJ1-3	TRBV6-5	CASRVRGSGNTIYF	TGTGCCAGCAGGGTAAGGGGTTCCGGAAACACCATATATTTT
NA	NA	TRBJ1-4	TRBV7-9	CASSIAGTTTNEKLFF	TGTGCCAGCAGCATAGCGGGGACAACAACTAATGAAAAACTGTTTTTT
NA	NA	TRBJ1-1	TRBV4-1	CASSQDLWEYTEAFF	TGCGCCAGCAGCCAAGATCTCTGGGAGTACACTGAAGCTTTCTTT
NA	TRBD2	TRBJ2-5	TRBV5-6	CASSLGLEGGETQYF	TGTGCCAGCAGCCTAGGACTAGAAGGTGGGGAGACCCAGTACTTC
NA	TRBD1	TRBJ2-7	TRBV27	CASSLTTWDSYEQYF	TGTGCCAGCAGTTTAACGACGTGGGACAGTTACGAGCAGTACTTC
NA	NA	TRBJ1-3	TRBV6-5	CAGRSSGNTIYF	TGTGCCGGGAGGTCCTCTGGAAACACCATATATTTT
NA	NA	TRBJ1-4	TRBV7-7	CASSPEGGNEKLFF	TGTGCCAGCAGCCCCGAAGGGGGAAATGAAAAACTGTTTTTT
NA	NA	TRBJ1-3	TRBV4-1	CASSQDGGVSGNTIYF	TGCGCCAGCAGCCAAGATGGCGGGGTTTCTGGAAACACCATATATTTT
NA	TRBD1	TRBJ1-2	TRBV12-3/TRBV12-4	CASSRGNYGYTF	TGTGCCAGCAGCAGGGGGAACTATGGCTACACCTTC
NA	NA	TRBJ2-7	TRBV5-1	CASSEAHEQYF	TGCGCCAGCAGCGAAGCACACGAGCAGTACTTC
NA	TRBD1	TRBJ1-2	TRBV6-5	CASSYSTRDRGITF	TGTGCCAGCAGTTACTCGACGAGGGACAGGGGCATTACCTTC
NA	TRBD2	TRBJ2-1	TRBV7-9	CASTLAGGVNEQFF	TGTGCCAGCACCCTAGCGGGGGGCGTTAATGAGCAGTTCTTC
NA	NA	TRBJ2-1	TRBV27	CASSLGTGQSSYNEQFF	TGTGCCAGCAGTTTAGGTACAGGGCAGAGCTCCTACAATGAGCAGTTCTTC
NA	TRBD2	TRBJ2-3	TRBV24-1	CATSDRTSGGSSTDTQYF	TGTGCCACCAGTGATCGGACTAGCGGGGGATCTAGCACAGATACGCAGTATTTT